This TCR beta chain was obtained from a study of shared clonotypes between healthy human individuals. TCRdb's copy holds only in-frame clones and misses some; the assay was immunoSEQ multiplex PCR. This sample has about 2.2 million clones, with about 94% found just once. This clone was observed a handful of times. Naive CD8 populations comprised CD45RO-negative cells positively selected for CCR7, excluding terminally differentiated effector memory CD45RA+ cells. The sequencing input was naive CD8+ T cells from PBMCs. This sequence was found in a man in his late teens or twenties in good health. Some clones in this sample may be carry-over from other donors' samples.

CDR3 sequence: CAISDGGEGQPQHF. In DNA form, the CDR3 reads TGTGCCATCAGTGACGGAGGGGAAGGGCAGCCCCAGCATTTT. V and J are TRBV10-3 and TRBJ1-5; perhaps TRBD1 as D (5 bases). The V gene lost 3 bases and the J gene lost 7 bases, with 13 bases spanning the gap. CDR1 and CDR2 (germline): ENHRY, SYGVKD. The CDR3 runs 14 residues.